These 27 T cell receptor beta chains were all obtained from the same sample, sequenced in a study of CD8 T cells in Susac syndrome (dated by TCRdb to about 2019). The method was the immunoSEQ multiplex PCR assay. RNA was extracted using the RNeasy kit, and roughly 0.5 to 1 ug of the RNA was reverse transcribed with random hexamers. Clones were called with MiXCR by TCRdb after fastp trimmed the public reads at Q25, and only in-frame beta chains were retained. Entries that share a CDR3 protein sequence are merged under the most common genes and DNA. This sample holds under 80,000 distinct CDR3 sequences; 90% to 95% were observed only once. About 0.52% of the sample is taken by the ten largest. Source material: CD4+ T cells from PBMCs. Receptor source: a human donor with Susac syndrome.

The chain employs TRBV5-1 and TRBJ1-1, with no clear D. The V gene's germline CDR1 is SGHRS and CDR2 YFSETQ. V lost 0 bases and J 4 bases, leaving 10 bases between the germline ends. The CDR3 is 14 residues long. CDR3 region: CASSLDWGGTEAFF. CDR3 DNA: TGCGCCAGCAGCTTGGACTGGGGTGGCACTGAAGCTTTCTTT.

The rearrangement joins TRBV9 to TRBJ2-3; D uncertain. Germline CDR1 and CDR2: SGDLS and YYNGEE. The CDR3 is made up of 15 amino acids. V lost 1 base and J lost 2, with 11 bases in between. CDR3 region: CASSVYDLDTDTQYF. The CDR3 coding sequence is TGTGCCAGCAGCGTATACGATCTTGACACAGATACGCAGTATTTT.

The V and J genes are TRBV4-2 and TRBJ2-7; D possibly corresponds to TRBD1 (5 bases). Between the trimmed V and J ends, which lost 0 bases and 8 bases, there was a span of 5 bases. The CDR3 loop spans 11 amino acids. Germline loops: CDR1 LGHNA, CDR2 YNFKEQ. The CDR3 DNA reads TGTGCCAGCAGCCAAGAGGGGCAGCAGTACTTC. Translation: CASSQEGQQYF.

The chain is built from TRBV28 and TRBJ2-7; TRBD2 agrees at 7 bases. The CDR3 loop spans 16 amino acids. Looked up from germline, CDR1 is MDHEN and CDR2 is SYDVKM. Trimming cost V 6 bases and J 7 bases; bases outside gene matches: 18. The CDR3 loop is CASSPGGLAEGMEQYF. CDR3 bases: TGTGCCAGCAGCCCCGGAGGGCTAGCGGAGGGTATGGAGCAGTACTTC.

The gene calls are TRBV20-1 and TRBJ2-3; the match to TRBD1 covers 10 bases. This CDR3 contains 16 residues. From germline, CDR1 is DFQATT and CDR2 SNEGSKA (reference sequence). The junction had 8 bases not matched to a gene; V was cut back by 1 base and J by 4 bases. The CDR3 here is CSARGPGQGSPDTQYF. CDR3 in DNA: TGCAGTGCTAGAGGTCCGGGACAGGGGAGCCCAGATACGCAGTATTTT.

This clonotype was seen once. The rearrangement joins TRBV12-5 to TRBJ2-2; 8 bases fit TRBD1. This CDR3 comprises 21 residues. CDR1 is LGHNT and CDR2 is FRNRAP in the germline V gene. With V trimmed by 3 bases and J by 2 bases, 20 bases remained unmatched. This CDR3 reads CASGFLLGEKRGQDNTGELFF. The DNA of the CDR3 is TGTGCTAGTGGTTTTTTATTAGGCGAAAAAAGGGGACAGGATAACACCGGGGAGCTGTTTTTT.

The J gene is TRBJ2-2, the V gene TRBV30; D ambiguous. The V end was cut by 0 bases, the J end by 4 bases, with 9 bases between. The CDR3 spans 14 residues. Looked up from germline, CDR1 is GTSNPN and CDR2 is SVGIG (reference sequence). CDR3 bases: TGTGCCTGGAGTGTGGACCTTCCCACCGGGGAGCTGTTTTTT. Translation: CAWSVDLPTGELFF.

CDR3 sequence reads: CASSVQAGGHNEQFF. The CDR3, as DNA: TGTGCCAGCAGCGTACAAGCGGGAGGGCACAATGAGCAGTTCTTC. The chain uses TRBV9 and TRBJ2-1, with 10 nucleotides matching TRBD2. Germline CDR1 and CDR2: SGDLS and YYNGEE. Trimming at V came to 1 base and at J to 5 bases, leaving 3 bases not matched to a gene. CDR3 size: 15 residues. The whole variable domain, remainder taken from reference TRBV9 and TRBJ2-1, is DSGVTQTPKHLITATGQRVTLRCSPRSGDLSVYWYQQSLDQGLQFLIQYYNGEERAKGNILERFSAQQFPDLHSELNLSSLELGDSALYFCASSVQAGGHNEQFFGPGTRLTVL.

The chain joins TRBV7-9 to TRBJ1-5, with TRBD1 identical over 8 bases. J gave up 3 bases and V 1 base, and 8 bases lay outside the gene matches. CDR1 is SEHNR, CDR2 FQNEAQ, per germline (reference sequence). The CDR3 consists of 17 residues. For the CDR3, the DNA is TGTGCCAGCAGCTTAGGGGTTGGGACAGGTCCCAATCAGCCCCAGCATTTT. This gives the protein CASSLGVGTGPNQPQHF.

This chain links TRBV19 with TRBJ2-3, with 10 bases matching TRBD1. Germline V gene sequence: CDR1 LNHDA, CDR2 SQIVND (reference sequence). V lost 3 bases, J lost 7 bases, and 7 bases stayed unmatched. CDR3 length equals 15 residues. The CDR3 DNA sequence: TGTGCCAGTAGTATGTTGGACAGGGGGGGAAATACGCAGTATTTT. Residues: CASSMLDRGGNTQYF.

The J gene is TRBJ2-7, the V gene TRBV29-1; 8 bases match TRBD2. This CDR3 spans 13 amino acids. J lost 6 bases, V lost 6 bases, and 10 bases had no gene match. The germline V gene encodes CDR1 SQVTM and CDR2 ANQGSEA. In DNA, the CDR3 is TGCAGCGTCCCAAGCGGGAGCAGAACCGAGCAGTACTTC. Its translation: CSVPSGSRTEQYF.

The rearrangement links TRBV20-1 to TRBJ1-6, with TRBD1 identical over 8 bases. The ends lost 6 bases at V and 3 bases at J; junction bases unmatched: 4. Germline loops: CDR1 DFQATT, CDR2 SNEGSKA (reference sequence). The CDR3 consists of 14 residues. The CDR3 nucleotides are TGCAGTGCCCGGACAGGGAACTATAATTCACCCCTCCACTTT. Protein: CSARTGNYNSPLHF.

V usage is TRBV7-2 and J usage is TRBJ2-3, with 14 bases identical to TRBD2. This CDR3 is built from 16 residues. V dropped 4 bases and J dropped 4; count of bases not matched to a gene: 4. The V gene's germline CDR1 is SGHTA and CDR2 FQGNSA. CDR3 nucleotide sequence: TGTGCCAGCAGCTCTCAGGGACTAGCGGGAGCAGATACGCAGTATTTT. Encoded protein: CASSSQGLAGADTQYF. Full variable domain (missing parts from reference TRBV7-2 and TRBJ2-3): GAGVSQSPSNKVTEKGKDVELRCDPISGHTALYWYRQSLGQGLEFLIYFQGNSAPDKSGLPSDRFSAERTGGSVSTLTIQRTQQEDSAVYLCASSSQGLAGADTQYFGPGTRLTVL.

The chain carries TRBV7-2 and TRBJ2-1; TRBD1 matches 9 bases. Germline lookup yields CDR1 SGHTA and CDR2 FQGNSA. The CDR3 sequence is 13 residues long. V was pared by 3 bases and J by 8 bases, with 2 bases of the junction left unmatched. The CDR3 region has the DNA TGTGCCAGCAGCTTTGGGACAGGGTATGAGCAGTTCTTC. Amino acids: CASSFGTGYEQFF.

The CDR3, as DNA: TGTGCCAGCAAACGGGGCCCCAATCAGCCCCAGCATTTT. As protein: CASKRGPNQPQHF. The V gene is TRBV12-3 or TRBV12-4, the J gene TRBJ1-5; a possible D gene is TRBD1 (5 bases). This CDR3 is built from 13 residues. V was trimmed by 7 bases and J by 3 bases, leaving 10 bases between them.

DNA of the CDR3: TGTGCCAGCAGCCAACCCGGACGGATTTTCTATGGCTACACCTTC. It specifies CASSQPGRIFYGYTF. This sequence joins TRBV3-1 and TRBJ1-2, with no clear D. This CDR3 has 15 residues. Between the trimmed V and J ends, which lost 2 bases and 4 bases, there was a span of 14 bases. Germline CDR1 reads LGHDT; CDR2 reads YNNKEL (reference sequence).

The V and J genes are TRBV28 and TRBJ1-3; D may be TRBD1 (5 bases). Germline CDR1 MDHEN, CDR2 SYDVKM. Trimming cost V 3 bases and J 1 base, with 13 bases left between them. This CDR3 comprises 16 residues. CDR3 sequence: CASSFPRDNSGNTIYF. In nucleotides, the CDR3 is TGTGCCAGCAGTTTCCCCAGGGATAATTCTGGAAACACCATATATTTT.

V usage is TRBV29-1 and J usage is TRBJ2-1; a weak D match, TRBD1 (5 bases). From germline, CDR1 is SQVTM and CDR2 ANQGSEA. Trimming stripped 0 bases from V and 7 bases from J, with 16 bases between. This CDR3 is built from 15 residues. CDR3 sequence: CSVEDQAGSRNEQFF. CDR3 bases: TGCAGCGTTGAAGATCAGGCAGGGTCCAGGAATGAGCAGTTCTTC.

This chain joins TRBV7-9 and TRBJ2-5; the match to TRBD2 covers 7 bases. Germline-derived CDR1 and CDR2 are SEHNR and FQNEAQ (reference sequence). V lost 7 bases and J lost 4; bases outside the gene matches: 6. The CDR3 is 13 residues long. CDR3 nucleotide sequence: TGTGCCAGCACCCCGCCGGGGGGAGAGACCCAGTACTTC. Its translation is CASTPPGGETQYF.

This clonotype appeared a single time. The CDR3 loop reads CASSQLAANNEQFF. CDR3 nucleotides: TGTGCCAGCAGCCAACTAGCGGCTAACAATGAGCAGTTCTTC. The chain combines TRBV3-1 with TRBJ2-1, with 7 bases matching TRBD2. The CDR3 covers 14 residues. Trimming took 2 bases from V and 5 from J; bases not matched to a gene: 3. Per the germline V gene, CDR1 is LGHDT and CDR2 is YNNKEL (reference sequence).

The chain carries TRBV30 and TRBJ2-1, with unresolved D. Trimming cost V 8 bases and J 0 bases, with 8 bases left between them. CDR1 is GTSNPN, CDR2 SVGIG, per germline (reference sequence). This CDR3 region has 12 residues. CDR3 DNA sequence: TGTGCCACCAGACTCTCCTACAATGAGCAGTTCTTC. Encoded protein: CATRLSYNEQFF.

This clonotype appeared once. The rearrangement joins TRBV6-5 to TRBJ2-3; 7 bases are shared with TRBD2. V dropped 0 bases and J dropped 3; count of bases not matched to a gene: 6. Per the germline V gene, CDR1 is MNHEY and CDR2 is SVGAGI. This CDR3 has 16 amino acids. The CDR3 DNA sequence: TGTGCCAGCAGTTACTCGGGGACTACCTCGACAGATACGCAGTATTTT. Protein: CASSYSGTTSTDTQYF.

The chain links TRBV28 to TRBJ1-2; D possibly corresponds to TRBD1 (6 bases). Per germline, CDR1 MDHEN and CDR2 SYDVKM. This CDR3 region has 12 residues. Trimming removed 8 bases from V and 5 bases from J, with 12 bases in between. The CDR3 region is CASRWTAYGYTF. In nucleotides, the CDR3 is TGTGCCAGCCGCTGGACAGCTTATGGCTACACCTTC.

The V gene is TRBV4-2, the J gene TRBJ2-7; 7 bases are shared with TRBD2. V lost 4 bases, J lost 5 bases, and 8 bases stayed unmatched. Looked up from germline, CDR1 is LGHNA and CDR2 is YNFKEQ. CDR3 length: 14 residues. The CDR3 loop is CASSPIGGGDEQYF. As DNA, the CDR3 is TGTGCCAGCAGCCCCATCGGTGGGGGGGACGAGCAGTACTTC.

V and J are TRBV3-1 and TRBJ2-1; perhaps TRBD2 as D (5 bases). The CDR3 loop spans 16 amino acids. V shed 4 bases and J shed 4 bases, with 17 bases lying between them. Germline-derived CDR1 and CDR2 are LGHDT and YNNKEL (reference sequence). The CDR3 loop is CASSPTQSLAYNEQFF. DNA of the CDR3: TGTGCCAGCAGCCCTACACAGAGCCTAGCATACAATGAGCAGTTCTTC.

The J gene is TRBJ2-1, the V gene TRBV13; 12 bases line up with TRBD2. The CDR3 sequence is 16 residues long. Unmatched junction bases numbered 5, after V lost 4 bases and J lost 4 bases. The germline V gene encodes CDR1 PRHDT and CDR2 FYEKMQ (reference sequence). CDR3 sequence: CASSWRTSGAYNEQFF. The CDR3 DNA is TGTGCCAGCAGCTGGAGGACTAGCGGGGCATACAATGAGCAGTTCTTC.

This chain connects TRBV4-2 to TRBJ2-7; D is unresolved. Germline CDR1 reads LGHNA; CDR2 reads YNFKEQ. V shed 4 bases and J shed 3 bases, with 10 bases lying between them. The CDR3 loop spans 13 amino acids. The CDR3 DNA reads TGTGCCAGCAGCCCCCAATCAGGCTACGAGCAGTACTTC. Translation gives CASSPQSGYEQYF.